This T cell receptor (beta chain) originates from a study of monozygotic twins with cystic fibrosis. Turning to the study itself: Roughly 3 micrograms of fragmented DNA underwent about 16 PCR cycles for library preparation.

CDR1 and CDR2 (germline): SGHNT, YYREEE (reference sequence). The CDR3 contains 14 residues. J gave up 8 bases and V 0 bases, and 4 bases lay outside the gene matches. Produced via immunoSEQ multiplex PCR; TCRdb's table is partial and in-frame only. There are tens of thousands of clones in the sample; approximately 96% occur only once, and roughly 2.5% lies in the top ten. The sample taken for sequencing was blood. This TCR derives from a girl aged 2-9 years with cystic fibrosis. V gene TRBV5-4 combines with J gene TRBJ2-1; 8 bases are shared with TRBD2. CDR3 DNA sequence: TGTGCCAGCAGCTTGGGCGGGAGGAGTGATGAGCAGTTCTTC. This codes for CASSLGGRSDEQFF.